This is a list of T cell receptor beta chains from one sample in a study of blood T cells in healthy people across ages. TCRdb re-derived calls from the 5' RACE reads in MiXCR, one entry per CDR3 protein. The data show 800,000 to 1,000,000 distinct CDR3 sequences, 40% to 60% seen once. The sequenced sample consisted of blood. These receptors were taken from a man aged 25 to 40 in good health. CDR3s include the opening cysteine and the closing phenylalanine or tryptophan. Each record gives: clone size, J gene, D gene, V gene, CDR3 DNA, CDR3 protein. D genes are given only for firm matches. Clone sizes are given selectively: once, few, many, or a class where the clone is expanded.

abundance: NA
j_gene: TRBJ2-2
d_gene: NA
v_gene: TRBV7-2
CDR3nt: TGTGCCAGCAGCTTAACTCAGGGAATCGCCGGGGAGCTGTTTTTT
CDR3aa: CASSLTQGIAGELFF

abundance: NA
j_gene: TRBJ2-4
d_gene: TRBD1
v_gene: TRBV20-1
CDR3nt: TGCAGTGCGCCCGGGACAGGGGAATTTCTAGCCAAAAACATTCAGTACTTC
CDR3aa: CSAPGTGEFLAKNIQYF

abundance: NA
j_gene: TRBJ2-3
d_gene: TRBD2
v_gene: TRBV6-6
CDR3nt: TGTGCCAGCAGTTACTTGGGGACTAGCGCAGATACGCAGTATTTT
CDR3aa: CASSYLGTSADTQYF

abundance: many
j_gene: TRBJ2-7
d_gene: TRBD1
v_gene: TRBV6-6
CDR3nt: TGTGCCAGCAAAACGGGAGGACAGGGGGCTTACGAGCAGTACTTC
CDR3aa: CASKTGGQGAYEQYF

abundance: few
j_gene: TRBJ1-1
d_gene: NA
v_gene: TRBV4-3
CDR3nt: TGCGCCAGCAGCCAATACCAGCCCCCTACTGAAGCTTTCTTT
CDR3aa: CASSQYQPPTEAFF

abundance: NA
j_gene: TRBJ2-5
d_gene: NA
v_gene: TRBV12-3/TRBV12-4
CDR3nt: TGTGCCAGCAGTTTAGCATACGGGGGAGAGACCCAGTACTTC
CDR3aa: CASSLAYGGETQYF

abundance: many
j_gene: TRBJ2-1
d_gene: TRBD1
v_gene: TRBV12-3/TRBV12-4
CDR3nt: TGTGCCAGCAGTTTCTCAGGGGGCCGCCAGGAGCAGTTCTTC
CDR3aa: CASSFSGGRQEQFF

abundance: NA
j_gene: TRBJ1-1
d_gene: TRBD1
v_gene: TRBV20-1
CDR3nt: TGCAGAGCCGGGACAGGGTCGGCTGAAGCTTTCTTT
CDR3aa: CRAGTGSAEAFF

abundance: NA
j_gene: TRBJ1-2
d_gene: NA
v_gene: TRBV10-3
CDR3nt: TGTGCCATCAGTGAGACGGTCTATGGCTACACCTTC
CDR3aa: CAISETVYGYTF

abundance: few
j_gene: TRBJ2-1
d_gene: TRBD2
v_gene: TRBV4-1
CDR3nt: TGCGCCAGCGGGCCCAGCGGGGGGGCCTACAATGAGCAGTTCTTC
CDR3aa: CASGPSGGAYNEQFF

abundance: NA
j_gene: TRBJ2-2
d_gene: TRBD1
v_gene: TRBV5-1
CDR3nt: TGCGCCAGCAGTTATCCGGGACAGGGGAACACCGGGGAGCTGTTTTTT
CDR3aa: CASSYPGQGNTGELFF

abundance: few
j_gene: TRBJ1-2
d_gene: NA
v_gene: TRBV15
CDR3nt: TGTGCCACCAGCCGGGAGCTTAACTATGGCTACACCTTC
CDR3aa: CATSRELNYGYTF

abundance: many
j_gene: TRBJ1-2
d_gene: TRBD1
v_gene: TRBV2
CDR3nt: TGTGCCAGCAGTGAAAGGGGGACAGATTATGGCTACACCTTC
CDR3aa: CASSERGTDYGYTF

abundance: NA
j_gene: TRBJ2-7
d_gene: NA
v_gene: TRBV29-1
CDR3nt: TGCAGCGTTAGGAGAGGGGACTACGAGCAGTACTTC
CDR3aa: CSVRRGDYEQYF

abundance: NA
j_gene: TRBJ2-7
d_gene: NA
v_gene: TRBV11-2
CDR3nt: TGTGCCAGCAGCGTAGGGACATCATTCGAGCAGTACTTC
CDR3aa: CASSVGTSFEQYF

abundance: many
j_gene: TRBJ1-2
d_gene: TRBD1
v_gene: TRBV5-1
CDR3nt: TGCGCCAGCAGCCTTGACAGGGGATTCACCTTC
CDR3aa: CASSLDRGFTF

abundance: NA
j_gene: TRBJ1-2
d_gene: NA
v_gene: TRBV29-1
CDR3nt: TGCAGCGATGATGGGGCGGATAACTATGGCTACACCTTC
CDR3aa: CSDDGADNYGYTF

abundance: NA
j_gene: TRBJ2-7
d_gene: TRBD1
v_gene: TRBV27
CDR3nt: TGTGCCAGCAGTTACAAAGCTAACAACAGGGGTAATAGCTACGAGCAGTACTTC
CDR3aa: CASSYKANNRGNSYEQYF

abundance: few
j_gene: TRBJ2-7
d_gene: TRBD1
v_gene: TRBV28
CDR3nt: TGTGCCAGCAGTTCGACAGGGGGAGTCTACGAGCAGTACTTC
CDR3aa: CASSSTGGVYEQYF

abundance: many
j_gene: TRBJ2-7
d_gene: TRBD2
v_gene: TRBV6-1
CDR3nt: TGTGCCAGCAGTGATGCCCTAGCGGACTCCTACGAGCAGTACTTC
CDR3aa: CASSDALADSYEQYF

abundance: few
j_gene: TRBJ2-7
d_gene: NA
v_gene: TRBV4-1
CDR3nt: TGCGCCAGCAGCCAAGTTTCAGGGAACTCCTACGAGCAGTACTTC
CDR3aa: CASSQVSGNSYEQYF

abundance: NA
j_gene: TRBJ1-2
d_gene: NA
v_gene: TRBV3-1
CDR3nt: TGTGCCAGCAGCCAAGATTGGGTTAGTCGCGGGGGCTACACCTTC
CDR3aa: CASSQDWVSRGGYTF

abundance: few
j_gene: TRBJ2-1
d_gene: TRBD2
v_gene: TRBV20-1
CDR3nt: TGCAGTGCTAGAGTTGGTAGCGGGGGGATAAATGAGCAGTTCTTC
CDR3aa: CSARVGSGGINEQFF

abundance: NA
j_gene: TRBJ2-5
d_gene: NA
v_gene: TRBV5-1
CDR3nt: TGCGCCAGCAGCGTGACAGGAAACCAAGAGACCCAGTACTTC
CDR3aa: CASSVTGNQETQYF

abundance: few
j_gene: TRBJ1-1
d_gene: NA
v_gene: TRBV7-9
CDR3nt: TGTGCCAGCAGCGCGGGTCGTACTAATAGTGAAGCTTTCTTT
CDR3aa: CASSAGRTNSEAFF

abundance: NA
j_gene: TRBJ2-5
d_gene: NA
v_gene: TRBV7-2
CDR3nt: TGTGCCAGCAGTTCCCCGGGCGAGACCCAGTACTTC
CDR3aa: CASSSPGETQYF

abundance: few
j_gene: TRBJ1-4
d_gene: NA
v_gene: TRBV24-1
CDR3nt: TGTGCCACCACCCCCATCGTGGATCTTAATGAAAAACTGTTTTTT
CDR3aa: CATTPIVDLNEKLFF

abundance: NA
j_gene: TRBJ2-7
d_gene: TRBD1
v_gene: TRBV29-1
CDR3nt: TGCAGCGTTGGGTTGCGGGACAGGCCTTCCGAGCAGTACTTC
CDR3aa: CSVGLRDRPSEQYF

abundance: NA
j_gene: TRBJ1-2
d_gene: TRBD1
v_gene: TRBV20-1
CDR3nt: TGCAGTGCTAGCCGGACAGGGACGAATGGCTACACCTTC
CDR3aa: CSASRTGTNGYTF

abundance: NA
j_gene: TRBJ2-6
d_gene: NA
v_gene: TRBV12-3/TRBV12-4
CDR3nt: TGTGCCAGCAGTTCCCCCTCAGGGATCGGCTCTGGGGCCAACGTCCTGACTTTC
CDR3aa: CASSSPSGIGSGANVLTF

abundance: NA
j_gene: TRBJ2-5
d_gene: NA
v_gene: TRBV7-9
CDR3nt: TGTGCCAGCAGCTCATGGGACAGCGGGGTGGAGATCCAGTACTTC
CDR3aa: CASSSWDSGVEIQYF

abundance: NA
j_gene: TRBJ1-2
d_gene: NA
v_gene: TRBV7-9
CDR3nt: TGTGCCAGCCAAACCGACGGAACCTACTATGGCTACACCTTC
CDR3aa: CASQTDGTYYGYTF

abundance: once
j_gene: TRBJ2-1
d_gene: TRBD2
v_gene: TRBV12-3/TRBV12-4
CDR3nt: TGTGCCAGCAAGGCTCGCGGGGGGCCTAACTACAATGAGCAGTTCTTC
CDR3aa: CASKARGGPNYNEQFF

abundance: NA
j_gene: TRBJ2-7
d_gene: NA
v_gene: TRBV27
CDR3nt: TGTGCCAGCAGTTTTGCGACAGACTCCCACGAGCAGTACTTC
CDR3aa: CASSFATDSHEQYF

abundance: few
j_gene: TRBJ1-2
d_gene: NA
v_gene: TRBV30
CDR3nt: TGCGCCGAGGGGCCCTATGGCTACACCTTC
CDR3aa: CAEGPYGYTF

abundance: few
j_gene: TRBJ1-2
d_gene: NA
v_gene: TRBV15
CDR3nt: TGTGCCACCAGCAAAGACAGGACCCCTAACTATGGCTACACCTTC
CDR3aa: CATSKDRTPNYGYTF